Sequencing of this T cell receptor beta chain was carried out in a study of PD-1 blockade in classical Hodgkin lymphoma. The CDR3 contains 16 residues. Germline V gene sequence: CDR1 SGHRS, CDR2 YFSETQ. Losses at the gene ends were 2 bases for V and 6 bases for J; bases not matched to a gene: 5. Study-level points and caveats: Patients newly diagnosed and complete responders had comparable baseline diversity.

Only in-frame clones appear in the TCRdb table, and some are missing; sequencing was by immunoSEQ multiplex PCR. The data hold about 22,000 clones, with roughly 80% observed a single time. Remarks on this clone: Its antigen is unidentified.

All trial patients relapsed after autologous stem cell transplantation. The clonotype originates from a human donor with classical Hodgkin lymphoma. The V and J genes are TRBV5-1 and TRBJ2-1, with 13 bases identical to TRBD2. This specimen was peripheral blood mononuclear cells (PBMCs), taken before the second cycle of nivolumab. The CDR3 nucleotides read TGCGCCAGCAGCTTCAGACTAGCGGGAGGACTCAATGAGCAGTTCTTC. Encoded protein: CASSFRLAGGLNEQFF.